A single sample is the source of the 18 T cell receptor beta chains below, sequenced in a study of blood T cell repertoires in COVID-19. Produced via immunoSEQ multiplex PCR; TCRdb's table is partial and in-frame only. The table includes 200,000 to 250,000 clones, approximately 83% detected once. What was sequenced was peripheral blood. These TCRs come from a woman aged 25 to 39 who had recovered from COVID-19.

Here the CDR3 reads CASSRTRDTANYGYTF. For the CDR3, the DNA is TGTGCCAGCAGTCGAACCCGGGACACAGCTAACTATGGCTACACCTTC. The chain couples TRBV6-6 to TRBJ1-2; the D gene is possibly TRBD1 (6 bases). V was cut by 5 bases and J by 0 bases, with 16 bases left in between. This CDR3 contains 16 residues. Germline CDR1 is MNHNY and CDR2 is SVGAGI (reference sequence).

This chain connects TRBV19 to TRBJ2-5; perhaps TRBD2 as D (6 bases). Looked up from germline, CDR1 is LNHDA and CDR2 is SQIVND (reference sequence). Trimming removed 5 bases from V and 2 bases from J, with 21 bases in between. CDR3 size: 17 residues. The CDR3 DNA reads TGTGCCAGTAGTTTTGGGGGACGGGAGAAGAGGCAAGAGACCCAGTACTTC. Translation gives CASSFGGREKRQETQYF.

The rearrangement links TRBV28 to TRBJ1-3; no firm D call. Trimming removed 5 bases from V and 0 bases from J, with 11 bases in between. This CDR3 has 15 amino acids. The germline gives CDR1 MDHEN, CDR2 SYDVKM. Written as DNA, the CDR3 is TGTGCCAGCAGTACCTTTACAACCTCTGGAAACACCATATATTTT. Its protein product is CASSTFTTSGNTIYF.

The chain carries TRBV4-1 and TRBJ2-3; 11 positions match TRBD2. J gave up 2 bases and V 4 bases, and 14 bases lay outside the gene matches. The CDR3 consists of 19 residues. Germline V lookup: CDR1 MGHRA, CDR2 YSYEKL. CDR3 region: CASSPRHPGLADDTDTQYF. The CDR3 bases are TGCGCCAGCAGCCCCCGCCACCCGGGACTAGCGGATGACACAGATACGCAGTATTTT.

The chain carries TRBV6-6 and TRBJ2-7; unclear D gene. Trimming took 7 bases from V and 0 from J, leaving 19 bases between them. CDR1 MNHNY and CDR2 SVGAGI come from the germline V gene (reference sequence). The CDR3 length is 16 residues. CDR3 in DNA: TGTGCCAGCACCAACTTACCTCAGGCCCGCTCCTACGAGCAGTACTTC. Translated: CASTNLPQARSYEQYF.

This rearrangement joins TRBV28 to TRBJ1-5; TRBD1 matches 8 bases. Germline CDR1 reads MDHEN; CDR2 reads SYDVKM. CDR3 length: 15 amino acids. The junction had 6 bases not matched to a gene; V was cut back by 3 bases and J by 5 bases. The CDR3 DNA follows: TGTGCCAGCAGTTTTGCCCAGGGGGCCGATCAGCCCCAGCATTTT. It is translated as CASSFAQGADQPQHF.

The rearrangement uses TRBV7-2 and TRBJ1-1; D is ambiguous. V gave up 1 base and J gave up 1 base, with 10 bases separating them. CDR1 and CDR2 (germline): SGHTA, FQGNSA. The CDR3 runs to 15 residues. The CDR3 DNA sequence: TGTGCCAGCAGCTTAGTCGACGGGGAGAACACTGAAGCTTTCTTT. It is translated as CASSLVDGENTEAFF. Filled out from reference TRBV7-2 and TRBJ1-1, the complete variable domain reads GAGVSQSPSNKVTEKGKDVELRCDPISGHTALYWYRQSLGQGLEFLIYFQGNSAPDKSGLPSDRFSAERTGGSVSTLTIQRTQQEDSAVYLCASSLVDGENTEAFFGQGTRLTVV.

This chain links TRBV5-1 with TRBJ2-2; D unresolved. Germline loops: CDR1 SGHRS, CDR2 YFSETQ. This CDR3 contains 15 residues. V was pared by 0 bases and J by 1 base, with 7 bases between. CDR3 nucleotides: TGCGCCAGCAGCTTGGAACTCGTGAACACCGGGGAGCTGTTTTTT. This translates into CASSLELVNTGELFF.

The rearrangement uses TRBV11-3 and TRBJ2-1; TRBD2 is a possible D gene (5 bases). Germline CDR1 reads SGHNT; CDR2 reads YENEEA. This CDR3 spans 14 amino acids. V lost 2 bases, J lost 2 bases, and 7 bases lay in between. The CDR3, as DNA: TGTGCCAGCAGCTTAAGCGGACCCTACAATGAGCAGTTCTTC. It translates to CASSLSGPYNEQFF.

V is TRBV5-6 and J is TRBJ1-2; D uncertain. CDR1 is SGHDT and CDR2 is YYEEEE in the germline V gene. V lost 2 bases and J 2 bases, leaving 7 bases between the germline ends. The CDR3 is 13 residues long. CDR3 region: CASSFGGNYGYTF. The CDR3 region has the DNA TGTGCCAGCAGCTTTGGAGGAAACTATGGCTACACCTTC.

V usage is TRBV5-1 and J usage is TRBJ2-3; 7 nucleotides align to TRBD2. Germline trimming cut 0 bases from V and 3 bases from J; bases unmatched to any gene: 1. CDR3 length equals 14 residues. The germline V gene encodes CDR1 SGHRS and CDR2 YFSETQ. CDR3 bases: TGCGCCAGCAGCTTGGGTAGCGGGACAGATACGCAGTATTTT. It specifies CASSLGSGTDTQYF.

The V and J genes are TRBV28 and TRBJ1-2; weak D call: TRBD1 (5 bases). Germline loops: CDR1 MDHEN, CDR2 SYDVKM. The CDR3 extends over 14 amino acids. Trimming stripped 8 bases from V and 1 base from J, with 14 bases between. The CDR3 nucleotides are TGTGCCAGCTATGGGGCAGGCTATAACTATGGCTACACCTTC. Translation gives CASYGAGYNYGYTF.

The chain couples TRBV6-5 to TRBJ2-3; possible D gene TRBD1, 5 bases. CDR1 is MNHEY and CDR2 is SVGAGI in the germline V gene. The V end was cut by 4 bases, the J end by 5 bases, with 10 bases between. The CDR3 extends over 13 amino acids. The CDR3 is CASSWQGGDTQYF. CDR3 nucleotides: TGTGCCAGCAGTTGGCAGGGTGGAGATACGCAGTATTTT.

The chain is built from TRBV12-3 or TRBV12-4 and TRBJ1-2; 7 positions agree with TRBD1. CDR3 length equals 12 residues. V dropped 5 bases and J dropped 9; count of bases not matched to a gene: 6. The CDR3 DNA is TGTGCCAGCAGTAAAAGACAGGGTCGCTACACCTTC. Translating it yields CASSKRQGRYTF.

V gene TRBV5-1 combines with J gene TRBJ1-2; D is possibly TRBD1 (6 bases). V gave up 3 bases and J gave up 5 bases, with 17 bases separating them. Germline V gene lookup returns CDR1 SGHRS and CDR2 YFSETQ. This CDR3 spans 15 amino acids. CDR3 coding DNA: TGCGCCAGCAGCTCGGGATCAGGGGCGCCGTATGGCTACACCTTC. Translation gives CASSSGSGAPYGYTF.

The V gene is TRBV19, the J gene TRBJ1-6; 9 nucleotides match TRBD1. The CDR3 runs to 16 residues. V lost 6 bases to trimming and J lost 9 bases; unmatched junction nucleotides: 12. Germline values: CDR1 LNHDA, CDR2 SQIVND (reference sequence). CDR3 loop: CASRRTGDGSGSPLHF. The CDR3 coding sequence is TGTGCCAGTAGGAGGACAGGGGATGGTTCGGGTTCACCCCTCCACTTT.

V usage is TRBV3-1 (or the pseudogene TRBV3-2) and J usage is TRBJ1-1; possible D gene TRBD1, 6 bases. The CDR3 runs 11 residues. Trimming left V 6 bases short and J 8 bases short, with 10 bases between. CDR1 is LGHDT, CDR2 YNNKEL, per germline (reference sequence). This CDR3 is CASRATGEAFF. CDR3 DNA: TGTGCCAGCAGGGCGACAGGAGAAGCTTTCTTT.

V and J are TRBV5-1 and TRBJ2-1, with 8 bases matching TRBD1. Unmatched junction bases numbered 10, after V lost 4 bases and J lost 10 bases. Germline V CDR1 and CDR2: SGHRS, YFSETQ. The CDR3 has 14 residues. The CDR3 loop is CASSPGQGFVEQFF. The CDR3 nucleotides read TGCGCCAGCAGCCCAGGACAGGGTTTCGTGGAGCAGTTCTTC.